Given below is one TCR beta chain in context. This clone was counted only a few times. Which antigen it targets is not known. Nothing much larger sits one base from this clone, and base qualities are not available. TCRbeta CDR3 regions were amplified from genomic DNA using the immunoSEQ Assay, a bias-controlled multiplex PCR. Per the source publication's procedure: The number of nucleated cells in each sample was estimated from the amplification of reference gene primers within the assay. To quantify the absolute abundance of each unique TCRbeta CDR3 rearrangement, sequence reads were collapsed and filtered. For each sample, productive Simpson clonality was calculated as the square root of Simpson's diversity index over productive rearrangements. TCRdb limited this immuneACCESS table to in-frame rearrangements with V and J called. A share of clones is missing; checked studies link under half to unresolved V genes, and the rest is unexplained. V and J calls and clone size follow that table, whereas D and trimming were derived from the DNA. This sample comprises hundreds of thousands of clones, nearly 90% of them detected only once. The ten biggest clones cover roughly 12% of the sample.

A second Seattle source provided samples from volunteer blood donors who had recovered from COVID-19. The collaborating institutions used their own protocols to collect whole blood in K2EDTA tubes. For TCRbeta analysis, collaborator samples were shipped as frozen whole blood, as isolated PBMCs, or as DNA extracted from either sample type. This record belongs to a study of blood T cell repertoires in COVID-19 (dated by TCRdb to the early 2020s). In the study overall: Samples from collaborators originated in the United States, Italy and Spain and spanned both the acute and convalescent phases of COVID-19. Sample metadata almost always included a de-identified subject ID, COVID-19 status, age in years and sex. The prospective study material was composed of cDNA or gDNA derived from T cells, B-cell-depleted T cells, or PBMCs. Subjects who had been exposed to COVID-19, were actively infected with it, or had recovered from it provided the deeply sampled blood TCRbeta repertoires that made up the dataset. The repertoires were released in a freely available public database intended as a resource for research on the immune response to SARS-CoV-2. Where available, HLA class I and class II types were obtained from metadata supplied by the sample provider rather than from assay-based typing. The samples were drawn from the first 160 participants of the ongoing ImmuneRACE study and from 1,254 subjects provided by 6 global collaborators.

CDR1 LNHDA and CDR2 SQIVND are derived from the germline V gene (reference sequence). Trimming takes 2 bases from V and 7 bases from J, and the germline ends sit 11 bases apart. The CDR3, from cysteine to phenylalanine, totals 14 residues. Of the read, only the CDR3 DNA is kept; its 42 bases are in frame from base 1. On the study overall, not on this receptor specifically: The quantity of clinical and demographic metadata differed by source and by participant and was supplied without curation.

The sequence came from a woman aged 18-29 years who had recovered from COVID-19. Material: peripheral blood. The rearrangement joined TRBV19 to TRBJ2-2; matching of 6 bases hints at TRBD2 as the D gene. The DNA sequence is TGTGCCAGTAGTATATCGGGAGTGGGCGGGGAGCTGTTTTTT. It codes for CASSISGVGGELFF.